This TCR beta chain was obtained from a study of cytomegalovirus exposure and HLA in healthy donors. Findings and caveats of the study: A later analysis found most CMV-associated TCR beta chains apparently HLA-restricted. Later analysis associated a missense DCLRE1C variant with TCR beta V- and J-gene trimming.

Worth noting for this clone: Antigen: not known.

The length of the CDR3 is 17 residues. Germline V lookup: CDR1 LNHDA, CDR2 SQIVND (reference sequence). Trimming at V came to 5 bases and at J to 1 base, leaving 7 bases not matched to a gene. 13 Jbeta primers and 60 Vbeta primers were used for the PCR. Per the original data handling: In a later analysis, of tens of millions of unique beta chains, roughly 10 million appeared in at least two donors. The method was immunoSEQ multiplex PCR; TCRdb's version includes in-frame clones alone and lacks a portion of them. V, J and clone size reflect that table, while D and trimming were determined from the DNA. The top ten hold about 2.1% of the sample, which has 150,000 to 200,000 clones, over 75% seen once.

The genes are TRBV19 and TRBJ2-7; TRBD2 agrees at 14 bases. The specimen sequenced was PBMCs. The clonotype originates from a woman aged 25 to 39 in good health and CMV-seronegative. This chain's CDR3 is CASSRGTSGGLSYEQYF. In DNA, the CDR3 is TGTGCCAGTAGTCGAGGGACTAGCGGGGGCCTTTCCTACGAGCAGTACTTC.